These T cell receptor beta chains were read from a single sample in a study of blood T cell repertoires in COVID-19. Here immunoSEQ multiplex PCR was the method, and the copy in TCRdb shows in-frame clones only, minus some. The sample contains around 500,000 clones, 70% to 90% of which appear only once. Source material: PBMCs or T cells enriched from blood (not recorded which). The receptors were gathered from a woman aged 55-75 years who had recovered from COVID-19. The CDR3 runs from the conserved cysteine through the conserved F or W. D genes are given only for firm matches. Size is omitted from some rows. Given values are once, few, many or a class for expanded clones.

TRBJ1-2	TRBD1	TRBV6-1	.	TGTGCCAGCAGCGAAGTTGATACAGGGGCGGTGAAGGGCTACACCTTC	CASSEVDTGAVKGYTF
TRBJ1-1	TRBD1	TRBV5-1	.	TGCGCCAGCAGCCCCTGGACAGGATTGAACACTGAAGCTTTCTTT	CASSPWTGLNTEAFF
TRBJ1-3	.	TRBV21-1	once	TGTGCCAGCAGCAAACAAGGACAGGGGAGCTCTGGAAACACCATATATTTT	CASSKQGQGSSGNTIYF
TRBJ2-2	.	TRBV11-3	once	TGTGCCAGCAGCTGGGCCTTCGGGGGAAACACCGGGGAGCTGTTTTTT	CASSWAFGGNTGELFF
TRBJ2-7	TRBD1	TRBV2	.	TGTGCCAGCAGTGGACAGGGGATCTCCTACGAGCAGTACTTC	CASSGQGISYEQYF
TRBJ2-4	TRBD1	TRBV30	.	TGTGCTTGGGAACCAGGGGGTCGAAACATTCAGTACTTC	CAWEPGGRNIQYF
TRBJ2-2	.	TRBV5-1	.	TGCGCCAGCAGCGGCGGACAGTACACCGGGGAGCTGTTTTTT	CASSGGQYTGELFF
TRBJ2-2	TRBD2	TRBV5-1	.	TGCGCCAGCAGCTTGGGGCTAGCGGGGGTGACCGGGGAGCTGTTTTTT	CASSLGLAGVTGELFF
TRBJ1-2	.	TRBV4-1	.	TGCGCCAGCACCATCAGCCTAGGTGTGGGTAGTAGCTACACCTTC	CASTISLGVGSSYTF
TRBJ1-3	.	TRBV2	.	TGTGCCAGCACCTTGAAGGGAGGAGGCATCTCTGGAAACACCATATATTTT	CASTLKGGGISGNTIYF
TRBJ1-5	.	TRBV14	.	TGTGCCAGCAGTAGTCGGGGTCGCAATCAGCCCCAGCATTTT	CASSSRGRNQPQHF
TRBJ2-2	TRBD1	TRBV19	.	TGTGCCAGTAGTAACGTCTACGACAGGGCCGGGGAGCTGTTTTTT	CASSNVYDRAGELFF
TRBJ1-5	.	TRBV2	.	TGTGCCAGCAGAGTAAAACAGGGCGTGGAGCCCCAGCATTTT	CASRVKQGVEPQHF
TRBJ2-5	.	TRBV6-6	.	TGTGCCAGCAACCCGGGACAAAAGACCCAGTACTTC	CASNPGQKTQYF
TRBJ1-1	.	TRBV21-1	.	TGTGCCAGCAGAACGGGACACCCGAACACTGAAGCTTTCTTT	CASRTGHPNTEAFF
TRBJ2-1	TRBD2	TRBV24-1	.	TGTGCCACCAGTGTTGATAGCGGGGGAACCTACAATGAGCAGTTCTTC	CATSVDSGGTYNEQFF
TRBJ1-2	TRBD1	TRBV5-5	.	TGTGCCAGCAGCCCGCGACAGGGCTATGGCTACACCTTC	CASSPRQGYGYTF
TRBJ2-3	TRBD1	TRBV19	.	TGTGCCAGTAGTCCGTGGACAGGGTTAATAGATACGCAGTATTTT	CASSPWTGLIDTQYF
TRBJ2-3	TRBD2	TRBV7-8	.	TGTGCCAGCAGCTCGTTCGGGGCTAGCGGGGGAATGGATACGCAGTATTTT	CASSSFGASGGMDTQYF
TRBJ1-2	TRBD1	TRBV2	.	TGTGCCAGCACAAATACAGGGGACGGATATGGCTACACCTTC	CASTNTGDGYGYTF
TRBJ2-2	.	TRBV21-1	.	TGTGCCAGCAGCCCCGGGACAACGACTGTCGCGAACACCGGGGAGCTGTTTTTT	CASSPGTTTVANTGELFF
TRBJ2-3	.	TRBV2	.	TGTGCCAGCAGTGAATCTTATTTCGGAGGATCTAGCACAGATACGCAGTATTTT	CASSESYFGGSSTDTQYF
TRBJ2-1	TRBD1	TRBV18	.	TGTGCCAGCTCACCCCCGGGACAGGGTTTAAGTGAGCAGTTCTTC	CASSPPGQGLSEQFF
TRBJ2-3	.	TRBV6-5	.	TGTGCCAGCGGGGCCCAGATCACAGATACGCAGTATTTT	CASGAQITDTQYF
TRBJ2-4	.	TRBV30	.	TGTGCCTGGAGTGCCACAGGATTGGGGAAACACATTCAGTACTTC	CAWSATGLGKHIQYF
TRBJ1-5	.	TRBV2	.	TGTGCCAGCAGTGGGACATCTAGCAATCAGCCCCAGCATTTT	CASSGTSSNQPQHF
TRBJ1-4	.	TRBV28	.	TGTGCCAGCAGTACTACAGCGGATTCTGCAACTAATGAAAAACTGTTTTTT	CASSTTADSATNEKLFF
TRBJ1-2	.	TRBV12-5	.	TGTGCTAGTGGTTTACCCTCAGGGGCCCTCTCCTATGGCTACACCTTC	CASGLPSGALSYGYTF
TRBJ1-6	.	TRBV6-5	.	TGTGCCAGCTGGGGGGGGATCTCACCCCTCCACTTT	CASWGGISPLHF
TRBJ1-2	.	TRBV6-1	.	TGTGCCAGCAGCCGAGGGGACACCCCGGGTGGTGGCTACACCTTC	CASSRGDTPGGGYTF
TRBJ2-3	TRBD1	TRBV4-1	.	TGCGCCAGCAGCAGTACCGGGACAGGGGCCGGCACAGATACGCAGTATTTT	CASSSTGTGAGTDTQYF
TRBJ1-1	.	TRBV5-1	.	TGCGCCAGCAGCCCCGGACAGAACACTGAAGCTTTCTTT	CASSPGQNTEAFF
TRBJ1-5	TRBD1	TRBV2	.	TGTGCCAGCGAACAGGGGGCCAATCAGCCCCAGCATTTT	CASEQGANQPQHF
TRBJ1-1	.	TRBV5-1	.	TGCGCCAGCAGCCCCGAGAGGGGGACTGAAGCTTTCTTT	CASSPERGTEAFF
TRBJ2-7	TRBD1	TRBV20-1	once	TGCAGTGTTCTAGGGACAGGGTCGAAGTACTTC	CSVLGTGSKYF
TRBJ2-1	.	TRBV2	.	TGTGCCAGCAGTGTTGTGCGAAAGTTCTTC	CASSVVRKFF
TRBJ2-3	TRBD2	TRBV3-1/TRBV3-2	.	TGTGCCAGCAGCCGGACGGGGGGGACAGATACGCAGTATTTT	CASSRTGGTDTQYF
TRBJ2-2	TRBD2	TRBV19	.	TGTGCCAGTAGAATACTAGCGGGGGGCTTCGGGGAGCTGTTTTTT	CASRILAGGFGELFF
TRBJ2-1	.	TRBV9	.	TGTGCCAGCAGCGTCGAGGGCCTGAACTACAATGAGCAGTTCTTC	CASSVEGLNYNEQFF
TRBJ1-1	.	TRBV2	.	TGTGCCAGCACCCGGGAGGGACTGTGGAACACTGAAGCTTTCTTT	CASTREGLWNTEAFF
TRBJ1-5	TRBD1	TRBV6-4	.	TGTGCCAGCAGTGACGTTAGGAAGGGGCAGGGGGTTCTGCGATGGGCTGATAGCAATCAGCCCCAGCATTTT	CASSDVRKGQGVLRWADSNQPQHF
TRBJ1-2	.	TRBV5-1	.	TGCGCCAGTAGACAAACCCCTAACTATGGCTACACCTTC	CASRQTPNYGYTF
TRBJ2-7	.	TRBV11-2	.	TGTGCCAGCAGCTTAGGGGGGGGCCTCGAGTACGAGCAGTACTTC	CASSLGGGLEYEQYF
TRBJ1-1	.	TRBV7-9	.	TGTGCCAGCAGTGAAGGTCAGGGCACTGAAGCTTTCTTT	CASSEGQGTEAFF
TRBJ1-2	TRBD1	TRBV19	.	TGTGCCAGTAGCCAGGACAGGGGGACCTATGGCTACACCTTC	CASSQDRGTYGYTF
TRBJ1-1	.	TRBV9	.	TGTGCCAGCAGCGTAGTGAGGGGGACAAACACTGAAGCTTTCTTT	CASSVVRGTNTEAFF
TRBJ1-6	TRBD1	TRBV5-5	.	TGTGCCAGCAGCCACTCAGGGACAGGGGGGAATTTTGCTTCACCCCTCCACTTT	CASSHSGTGGNFASPLHF
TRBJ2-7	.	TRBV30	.	TGTGCCTGGTCGCGGGGGCCGGGGGAGCAGTACTTC	CAWSRGPGEQYF
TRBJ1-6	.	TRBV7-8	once	TGTGCCAGCAGCTTAGATCGCGGAGGGAGCTACTCACCCCTCCACTTT	CASSLDRGGSYSPLHF
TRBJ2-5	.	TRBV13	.	TGTGCCAGCAGCCGGGACATAGAGGAAAAAGAGACCCAGTACTTC	CASSRDIEEKETQYF
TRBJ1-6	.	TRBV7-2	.	TGTGCCAGCAGCTATGGGGGGGGCAATTCACCCCTCCACTTT	CASSYGGGNSPLHF
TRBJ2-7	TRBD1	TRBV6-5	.	TGTGCCAGCAGAACGGGACAGGGCGGGCAGTACTTC	CASRTGQGGQYF
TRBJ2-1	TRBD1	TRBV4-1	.	TGCGCCAGCAGCCAAGCGTTTGGGACAGGTTACAATGAGCAGTTCTTC	CASSQAFGTGYNEQFF
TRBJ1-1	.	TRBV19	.	TGTGCCAGTAGTATATCAGTAAACACTGAAGCTTTCTTT	CASSISVNTEAFF
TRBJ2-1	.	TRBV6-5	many	TGTGCCAGCAGTCCTACGAGTTTCCAAAATGAGCAGTTCTTC	CASSPTSFQNEQFF
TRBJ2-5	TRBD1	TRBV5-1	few	TGCGCCAGCAGCCCAGTCGACAGGGGGCGGGAGACCCAGTACTTC	CASSPVDRGRETQYF
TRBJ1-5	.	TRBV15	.	TGTGCCACCAGCAGGGAGGGGCAGTCTAATCAGCCCCAGCATTTT	CATSREGQSNQPQHF